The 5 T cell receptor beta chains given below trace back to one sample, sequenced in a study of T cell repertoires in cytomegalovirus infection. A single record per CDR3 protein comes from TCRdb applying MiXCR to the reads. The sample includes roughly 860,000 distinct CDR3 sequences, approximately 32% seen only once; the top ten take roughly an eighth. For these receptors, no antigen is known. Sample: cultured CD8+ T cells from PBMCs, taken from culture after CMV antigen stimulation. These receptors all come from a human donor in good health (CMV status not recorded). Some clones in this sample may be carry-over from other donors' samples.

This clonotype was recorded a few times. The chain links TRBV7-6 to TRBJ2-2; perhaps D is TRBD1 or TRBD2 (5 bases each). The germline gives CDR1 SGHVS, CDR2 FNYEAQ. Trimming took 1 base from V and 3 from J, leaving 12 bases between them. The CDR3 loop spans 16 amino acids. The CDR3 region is CASSLGGARDTGELFF. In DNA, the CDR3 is TGTGCCAGCAGCTTAGGGGGAGCCAGGGACACCGGGGAGCTGTTTTTT.

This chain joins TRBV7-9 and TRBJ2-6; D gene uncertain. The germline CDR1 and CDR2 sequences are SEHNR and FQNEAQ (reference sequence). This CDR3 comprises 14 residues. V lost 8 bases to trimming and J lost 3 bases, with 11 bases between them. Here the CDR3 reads CASSIHLGANVLTF. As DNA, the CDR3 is TGTGCCAGCTCTATACACCTTGGGGCCAACGTCCTGACTTTC.

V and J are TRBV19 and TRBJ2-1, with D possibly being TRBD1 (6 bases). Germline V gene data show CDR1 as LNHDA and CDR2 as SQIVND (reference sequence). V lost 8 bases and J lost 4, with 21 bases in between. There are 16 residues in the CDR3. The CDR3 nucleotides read TGTGCCAGTGGCGGAGTTCTGGCGGACAGATACAATGAGCAGTTCTTC. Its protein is CASGGVLADRYNEQFF.

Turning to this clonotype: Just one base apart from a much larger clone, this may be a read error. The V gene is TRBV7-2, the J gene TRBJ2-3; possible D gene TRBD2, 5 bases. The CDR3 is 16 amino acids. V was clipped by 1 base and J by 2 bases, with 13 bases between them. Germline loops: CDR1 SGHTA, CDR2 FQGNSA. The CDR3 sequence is CASSLGGRGPTDTQYF. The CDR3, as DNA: TGTGCCAGCAGCTTAGGAGGGAGAGGGCCCACAGATACGCAGTATTTT. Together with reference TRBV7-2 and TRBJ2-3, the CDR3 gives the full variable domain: GAGVSQSPSNKVTEKGKDVELRCDPISGHTALYWYRQSLGQGLEFLIYFQGNSAPDKSGLPSDRFSAERTGGSVSTLTIQRTQQEDSAVYLCASSLGGRGPTDTQYFGPGTRLTVL.

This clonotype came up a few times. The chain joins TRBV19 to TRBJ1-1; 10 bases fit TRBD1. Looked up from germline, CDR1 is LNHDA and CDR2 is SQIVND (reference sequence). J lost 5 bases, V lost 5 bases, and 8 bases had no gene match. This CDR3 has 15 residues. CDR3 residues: CASSRPRDRGTEAFF. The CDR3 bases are TGTGCCAGTAGTCGCCCGAGGGACAGGGGAACTGAAGCTTTCTTT.